A single sample is the source of the 23 T cell receptor beta chains below, sequenced in a study of T cells in Graves' hyperthyroidism and ophthalmopathy. What was amplified from RNA transcripts were TCR beta CDR3 regions. When the TCR CDR3 underwent first-round RT-PCR, the HTBI primer set was used. TCRdb called the multiplex PCR reads again in MiXCR, with one record for every CDR3 protein. The sample lists 280,000 or so distinct CDR3 sequences, about 16% occurring once. The sample was blood. Receptor source: a woman in her fifties or sixties with Graves' hyperthyroidism that later progressed to Graves' ophthalmopathy.

V gene TRBV6-1 combines with J gene TRBJ1-2, with a tentative D call TRBD1 (5 bases). V was trimmed by 4 bases and J by 6 bases, leaving 15 bases between them. The CDR3 length is 14 residues. Germline V gene data show CDR1 as MNHNS and CDR2 as SASEGT. The CDR3 DNA reads TGTGCCAGCAGTGGAGGACGGGGGGTGGATGGCTACACCTTC. As protein: CASSGGRGVDGYTF.

This clonotype occurred a few times. This sequence may be a read error, since a much larger clone differs from it by one base. V and J are TRBV28 and TRBJ2-7; TRBD1 aligns across 9 bases. Per the germline V gene, CDR1 is MDHEN and CDR2 is SYDVKM. This CDR3 comprises 15 residues. Here the CDR3 reads CASRPPGQGIYERYF. The CDR3 DNA is TGTGCCAGCAGGCCTCCGGGACAGGGAATCTACGAGCGGTACTTC.

The J gene is TRBJ1-1, the V gene TRBV25-1, with D maybe TRBD1 (5 bases). This CDR3 has 14 amino acids. V gave up 5 bases and J gave up 0 bases, with 10 bases separating them. Germline CDR1 reads MGHDK; CDR2 reads SYGVNS. The CDR3 loop is CASSSGPMNTEAFF. Written as DNA, the CDR3 is TGTGCCAGCAGTTCGGGGCCAATGAACACTGAAGCTTTCTTT.

The table lists this clonotype with many counts. This rearrangement joins TRBV10-1 to TRBJ2-1; 11 bases are shared with TRBD2. The CDR3 extends over 14 amino acids. J gave up 9 bases and V 6 bases, and 7 bases lay outside the gene matches. Germline V gene data show CDR1 as WNHNN and CDR2 as SYGVQD (reference sequence). Here the CDR3 DNA reads TGCGCCAGCAGCCCCTCTCTAGCGGGAGGTGAGCAGTTCTTC. This sequence encodes CASSPSLAGGEQFF.

Only a few counts were recorded for this clonotype. The gene calls are TRBV3-1 and TRBJ2-7; 7 bases are shared with TRBD1. Germline assignment: CDR1 LGHDT and CDR2 YNNKEL (reference sequence). The CDR3 spans 14 residues. The J segment lost 3 bases and the V segment lost 1 base, leaving 3 bases of the junction unmatched. CDR3 sequence: CASSQAGGRYEQYF. The CDR3 nucleotides read TGTGCCAGCAGCCAAGCAGGGGGTCGCTACGAGCAGTACTTC.

There are a few counts of this clonotype. The chain combines TRBV9 with TRBJ2-7; perhaps TRBD2 as D (7 bases). The V and J ends lost 4 bases and 6 bases respectively, with 14 bases between them. The CDR3 extends over 13 amino acids. Germline CDR1 reads SGDLS; CDR2 reads YYNGEE. CDR3 protein: CASSPRGASEQYF. In DNA, the CDR3 is TGTGCCAGCAGCCCCCGGGGGGCAAGCGAGCAGTACTTC. The full variable domain, its missing parts supplied by reference TRBV9 and TRBJ2-7, is DSGVTQTPKHLITATGQRVTLRCSPRSGDLSVYWYQQSLDQGLQFLIQYYNGEERAKGNILERFSAQQFPDLHSELNLSSLELGDSALYFCASSPRGASEQYFGPGTRLTVT.

J is TRBJ2-7 and V is TRBV3-1; either TRBD1 or TRBD2 may supply D (6 bases each). Deletions cut 0 bases from V and 1 base from J, with 13 bases between. Germline values: CDR1 LGHDT, CDR2 YNNKEL (reference sequence). The CDR3 contains 16 residues. CDR3 coding DNA: TGTGCCAGCAGCCAAGATTGGGGGCGGGGTTCCTACGAGCAGTACTTC. This encodes CASSQDWGRGSYEQYF.

CDR3 sequence (DNA): TGCGCCAGCAGCCCCCCTGGGGCCAATGAAAAACTGTTTTTT. Amino acid sequence: CASSPPGANEKLFF. This chain joins TRBV4-1 and TRBJ1-4, with D maybe TRBD1 (5 bases). Between the trimmed V and J ends, which lost 4 bases and 5 bases, there was a span of 11 bases. The CDR3 loop spans 14 amino acids. Per the germline V gene, CDR1 is MGHRA and CDR2 is YSYEKL.

This clonotype has at least ten counts. V usage is TRBV20-1 and J usage is TRBJ2-7; 12 positions match TRBD2. J lost 5 bases, V lost 2 bases, and 10 bases had no gene match. Germline V CDR1 and CDR2: DFQATT, SNEGSKA (reference sequence). The CDR3 contains 16 residues. CDR3 protein: CSARKNAGTSGHEQYF. CDR3 nucleotide sequence: TGCAGTGCTAGAAAGAACGCCGGGACTAGCGGGCACGAGCAGTACTTC.

This clonotype was counted at least ten times. This chain links TRBV30 with TRBJ2-2; no reliable D call. Per the germline V gene, CDR1 is GTSNPN and CDR2 is SVGIG (reference sequence). V was clipped by 3 bases and J by 6 bases, with 11 bases between them. CDR3 length equals 13 residues. DNA of the CDR3: TGTGCCTGGAGCCGTAAGGGTTCCGGGGAGCTGTTTTTT. Amino acids: CAWSRKGSGELFF.

The chain recombines TRBV29-1 with TRBJ1-3; D not resolved. This CDR3 spans 14 amino acids. CDR1 SQVTM and CDR2 ANQGSEA come from the germline V gene. Trimming took 2 bases from V and 0 from J, leaving 8 bases between them. DNA for the CDR3: TGCAGCGTTGAAAAAGTTTACTCTGGAAACACCATATATTTT. Protein product: CSVEKVYSGNTIYF.

V and J are TRBV6-1 and TRBJ2-2; D perhaps matches TRBD2 (6 bases). Germline lookup yields CDR1 MNHNS and CDR2 SASEGT. The CDR3 has 14 amino acids. The germline V and J ends were trimmed by 10 bases and 7 bases, with 19 bases remaining between them. The CDR3: CATASYGAGGELFF. The DNA of the CDR3 is TGTGCCACCGCATCCTATGGAGCGGGCGGGGAGCTGTTTTTT.

The V gene is TRBV20-1, the J gene TRBJ2-7; 12 bases align to TRBD2. Trimming at V came to 6 bases and at J to 5 bases, leaving 17 bases not matched to a gene. The CDR3 totals 17 residues. The germline V gene has CDR1 DFQATT and CDR2 SNEGSKA (reference sequence). This CDR3 is CSAPPSSGRAKLDEQYF. CDR3 nucleotides: TGCAGTGCCCCCCCCTCTAGCGGGAGGGCCAAACTTGACGAGCAGTACTTC.

This clonotype was counted a few times. One end of the junction fails to match germline, which may point to a read error. The rearrangement links TRBV5-6 to TRBJ1-1; no definite D call. In germline, CDR1 is SGHDT, CDR2 YYEEEE. The CDR3 is 16 residues long. The CDR3 DNA reads TGTGCCGGCAGCTTGGCCGAGGTGGCCCGGAACACTGAAGCTTTCTTT. Translation: CAGSLAEVARNTEAFF.

The genes are TRBV6-1 and TRBJ2-7, with 11 bases aligning to TRBD1. The germline V gene has CDR1 MNHNS and CDR2 SASEGT. The CDR3 has 20 amino acids. Losses at the gene ends were 2 bases for V and 3 bases for J; bases not matched to a gene: 18. CDR3 sequence: CASSEHPWRTGGRKRYEQYF. The CDR3 DNA reads TGTGCCAGCAGTGAACACCCATGGAGGACAGGGGGCCGAAAACGCTACGAGCAGTACTTC.

The sample holds many counts of this clonotype. The V call is TRBV13, the J call TRBJ2-7; 9 nucleotides match TRBD1. In germline, CDR1 is PRHDT, CDR2 FYEKMQ (reference sequence). The junction had 4 bases not matched to a gene; V was cut back by 0 bases and J by 4 bases. This CDR3 has 15 residues. The CDR3 bases are TGTGCCAGCAGCTTAGGGGGGACAGGGTTGTACGAGCAGTACTTC. Its protein product is CASSLGGTGLYEQYF.

There are a few counts of this clonotype. In nucleotides, the CDR3 is TGTGCCAGCAGGCCGGCCACTAAATACACTGAAGCTTTCTTT. It codes for CASRPATKYTEAFF. The V and J genes are TRBV6-2 or TRBV6-3 and TRBJ1-1; D remains unclear. This CDR3 comprises 14 residues. Germline CDR1 and CDR2: MNHEY and SVGEGT. V lost 6 bases, J lost 3 bases, and 14 bases lay in between.

The chain recombines TRBV5-6 with TRBJ2-7, with 7 bases identical to TRBD1. Germline trimming cut 3 bases from V and 4 bases from J; bases unmatched to any gene: 4. The CDR3 extends over 13 amino acids. Germline V gene lookup returns CDR1 SGHDT and CDR2 YYEEEE. The CDR3 here is CASSWGTAYEQYF. In DNA, the CDR3 is TGTGCCAGCAGCTGGGGGACAGCTTACGAGCAGTACTTC.

This clonotype was recorded a few times. The J gene is TRBJ2-2, the V gene TRBV19; weak D call: TRBD1 (6 bases). The CDR3 runs to 14 residues. The germline CDR1 and CDR2 sequences are LNHDA and SQIVND (reference sequence). V lost 6 bases and J lost 1, with 9 bases in between. The CDR3 protein is CASRQTGNTGELFF. CDR3 sequence (DNA): TGTGCCAGTAGGCAGACAGGGAACACCGGGGAGCTGTTTTTT.

The rearrangement joins TRBV19 to TRBJ2-1; 8 positions match TRBD1. The CDR3 sequence is 14 residues long. V trimming: 6 bases; J trimming: 8 bases; junction bases outside the gene matches: 9. CDR1 and CDR2 from the germline V gene are LNHDA and SQIVND (reference sequence). The chain's CDR3 is CASRRDRWVDEQFF. The CDR3 DNA sequence: TGTGCCAGTAGACGGGACAGGTGGGTCGATGAGCAGTTCTTC.

The chain carries TRBV3-1 and TRBJ2-3; 7 bases are shared with TRBD2. V shed 0 bases, J shed 4 bases, and the junction held 4 bases outside the gene matches. The length of the CDR3 is 15 residues. Per the germline V gene, CDR1 is LGHDT and CDR2 is YNNKEL (reference sequence). The CDR3 loop is CASSQDGGSSDTQYF. Written as DNA, the CDR3 is TGTGCCAGCAGCCAAGACGGCGGGAGCTCAGATACGCAGTATTTT.

This clonotype was observed at least ten times. The V and J genes are TRBV20-1 and TRBJ1-2; a weak D match, TRBD1 (6 bases). The ends were cut back, 3 bases at V and 0 bases at J, with 8 bases in the middle. CDR1 DFQATT and CDR2 SNEGSKA come from the germline V gene (reference sequence). This CDR3 has 13 residues. This CDR3 reads CSARGHPNYGYTF. CDR3 nucleotide sequence: TGCAGTGCTAGGGGACACCCTAACTATGGCTACACCTTC.

In this sample, this clonotype turned up many times. CDR3 protein: CASSLPGTDTQYF. As DNA, the CDR3 is TGTGCCAGCAGTCTCCCAGGGACAGATACGCAGTATTTT. This rearrangement joins TRBV2 to TRBJ2-3; D may be TRBD1 (5 bases). Trimming removed 5 bases from V and 3 bases from J, with 9 bases in between. This CDR3 has 13 amino acids. Germline V gene sequence: CDR1 SNHLY, CDR2 FYNNEI.